The entry below describes one TCR beta chain. Its antigen is not known. Healthy Caucasians alone served as donors. Unique molecular identifiers were in the cDNA, with template-switch universal primer binding. TCRdb recomputed calls from the 5' RACE reads with MiXCR, one row per CDR3 protein. Here the sample spans fewer than 500,000 distinct CDR3 sequences, around 15% being singletons. These data originate in a study of identical twins. Study-wide results and limits: With abundant cord blood beta clonotypes, insertions were fewer; memory repertoires showed no such pattern. There was more out-of-frame TCR alpha sharing in monozygotic twins than models estimated.

Germline CDR1 and CDR2: MNHNS and SASEGT. After removal of 7 bases from V and 2 bases from J, the junction contained 9 bases not matched to a gene. CDR3 length: 15 residues. These records were also assigned to another study, of yellow fever vaccine responses in identical twins.

The gene calls are TRBV6-1 and TRBJ2-7, with 9 bases fitting TRBD1. Sequenced sample: CD4+ T cells sorted from blood. This TCR derives from a woman younger than 35 in good health. The CDR3 region has the DNA TGTGCCAGCACGCGGTTGGGACAGGGAGCCTACGAGCAGTACTTC. Protein product: CASTRLGQGAYEQYF.